This passage covers 6 T cell receptor beta chains from one sample sequenced in a study of breast tumors, draining lymph nodes, adjacent tissues. Each CDR3 protein gets one entry after TCRdb re-called the multiplex PCR reads with MiXCR. The sample records over 70,000 distinct CDR3 sequences, around 28% being singletons. Breast cancer patients provided tissue from their axillary draining lymph nodes. The sample comprised axillary lymph node tissue. Source of these receptors: a female donor with breast cancer. Some clones in this sample may be carry-over from other donors' samples.

This clonotype was detected ten times or more. The chain recombines TRBV5-1 with TRBJ2-2; TRBD2 matches at 7 bases. This CDR3 is built from 13 residues. With V trimmed by 3 bases and J by 6 bases, 2 bases remained unmatched. Per the germline V gene, CDR1 is SGHRS and CDR2 is YFSETQ. CDR3 region: CASSWGGSGELFF. CDR3 nucleotide sequence: TGCGCCAGCAGCTGGGGGGGGTCCGGGGAGCTGTTTTTT.

This clonotype has ten or more counts. The chain is built from TRBV7-2 and TRBJ1-2; D might be TRBD1 (6 bases). Germline V gene data show CDR1 as SGHTA and CDR2 as FQGNSA. The CDR3 is made up of 13 amino acids. V lost 5 bases to trimming and J lost 4 bases, with 11 bases between them. CDR3 nucleotide sequence: TGTGCCAGCAGCCCAGACAGGCGCTATGGCTACACCTTC. Translating it yields CASSPDRRYGYTF.

This clonotype has at least ten counts. The V gene is TRBV20-1, the J gene TRBJ1-6, with 11 nucleotides matching TRBD1. The ends lost 2 bases at V and 8 bases at J; junction bases unmatched: 5. Germline CDR1 is DFQATT and CDR2 is SNEGSKA (reference sequence). The CDR3 has 15 amino acids. The CDR3: CSARRTGGRYSPLHF. In DNA form, the CDR3 reads TGCAGTGCTAGAAGGACAGGGGGCAGATATTCACCCCTCCACTTT.

The V call is TRBV20-1, the J call TRBJ1-4; D ambiguous. The germline V gene has CDR1 DFQATT and CDR2 SNEGSKA (reference sequence). V lost 5 bases, J lost 8 bases, and 3 bases lay in between. This CDR3 has 9 amino acids. CDR3 residues: CSAEEKLFF. DNA of the CDR3: TGCAGTGCTGAGGAAAAACTGTTTTTT.

This clonotype has a count of ten or more. A much larger clone lies a single base off, so this may be a read error. The chain uses TRBV11-3 and TRBJ2-7, with D unclear. Trimming removed 0 bases from V and 5 bases from J, with 11 bases in between. CDR1 is SGHNT, CDR2 YENEEA, per germline. CDR3 length: 14 residues. The DNA of the CDR3 is TGTGCCAGCAGCTTAGACGGTGGATCCGACGAGCAGTACTTC. Its translation: CASSLDGGSDEQYF.

The chain couples TRBV12-3 or TRBV12-4 to TRBJ2-7, with D perhaps being TRBD1 or TRBD2 (6 bases each). V lost 5 bases, J lost 2 bases, and 19 bases lay in between. The CDR3 runs to 16 residues. CDR3 region: CASSVRGGRGPYEQYF. Written as DNA, the CDR3 is TGTGCCAGCAGTGTCAGGGGCGGGCGGGGACCCTACGAGCAGTACTTC.